This record looks at one T cell receptor (beta chain) sequence and its context. Its binding antigen is unknown. Base qualities are not at hand, and no much larger clone is one base apart. This record belongs to a study of cytomegalovirus exposure and HLA in healthy donors (dated by TCRdb to the late 2010s). For the study in its entirety: According to a later analysis, one platform produced both the 110 or so validation repertoires and the 550 to 800 repertoires of the first cohort. To predict cytomegalovirus infection status, the study brought together high-throughput TCR immunosequencing, statistical association of individual TCRs with disease status, and machine learning. A separate validation cohort of approximately 130 different subjects was used in addition to the 666-subject first cohort. The study aimed to test whether signatures of past pathogen exposure could be identified by cataloging public T cell receptors.

Overall study outcomes, separate from this receptor: The validation cohort had no HLA typing available for a later analysis, so co-occurrence within that cohort was assessed over all 120 or so repertoires. Of the cluster scores, 94% were above 0 in a later analysis, which found that TCRs clustered in the first cohort also tended to co-occur in the 120 or so validation repertoires. A total of about 150 TCR beta chains were listed by the study as associated with cytomegalovirus. Across donors, most TCR sequences were observed very rarely, whereas some public TCRs were present in many individuals. In vitro tests confirmed that three of the cytomegalovirus-associated TCR beta chains recognize cytomegalovirus antigens. According to the authors, the approach could potentially be generalized to other disease states and immunological phenotypes. In both the original and validation cohorts, the classifier was reported to diagnose cytomegalovirus status with high specificity and sensitivity.

Libraries were prepared through the immunoSEQ multiplex PCR assay. The original pipeline was this. A statistical classification framework was built to diagnose cytomegalovirus status from the catalog of TCR beta chain sequences. Drawn from immuneACCESS, this table holds only the in-frame rearrangements with V and J called that TCRdb kept. Clones are partly lost; checked studies trace under half to an unresolved V gene and leave the rest unexplained. Clone size and the V and J calls come from that table; the DNA yielded D and trimming. The sample records more than 100,000 clones, more than 70% of which are singletons. About 1.4% of the sample lies in the top ten. The donors were included in the validation cohort of over a hundred subjects, a group kept apart from the approximately 670-subject first cohort. The junction shows trimming of 5 bases on V and 5 bases on J, plus 7 bases between the germline ends. Including the terminal cysteine and phenylalanine, the CDR3 comprises 12 residues. The retained sequence is limited to the CDR3, 36 bases, with the frame set at the first base. According to the germline V gene (reference sequence), CDR1 reads MNHNY and CDR2 reads SVGAGI.

The sequenced sample consisted of PBMCs. The TCR sequence derives from a man aged 25 to 40 in good health and CMV-seronegative. Recombination joined TRBV6-6 with TRBJ2-1; a tentative D match to TRBD2 spans 5 bases. The CDR3 in this case is CASSGLDNEQFF. DNA sequence: TGTGCCAGCAGTGGACTTGACAATGAGCAGTTCTTC.